Reported below is one T cell receptor beta chain. The sample originates from a study of T cell responses to AZD1222 COVID-19 vaccine. Profiling relied on immunoSEQ multiplex PCR, and the TCRdb table lists in-frame clones only, not all of them. The sample lists about 170,000 clones, about nine tenths occurring once. The germline V gene has CDR1 SGHTA and CDR2 FQGTGA. The V and J ends lost 2 bases and 2 bases respectively, with 12 bases between them. The CDR3 contains 16 residues. The chain recombines TRBV7-3 with TRBJ2-2; D possibly corresponds to TRBD1 (6 bases). The sequencing here drew on peripheral blood, taken on day 0 of AZD1222 vaccination. The sequence was collected from an adult in good health. CDR3 in amino acids: CASSLDRGRNTGELFF. The CDR3 bases are TGTGCCAGCAGCTTAGATAGGGGGAGAAACACCGGGGAGCTGTTTTTT.